This T cell receptor (beta chain) was recovered during a study of OX40 agonist ivuxolimab in advanced cancers. The protocol was immunoSEQ multiplex PCR, while the TCRdb copy is restricted to in-frame clones and leaves out a portion. The profile shows some 75,000 clones, around 86% of them singletons. As to this clone: Its cognate antigen is unknown.

The CDR3 sequence is 14 residues long. Trimming took 5 bases from V and 3 from J, leaving 11 bases between them. Germline V CDR1 and CDR2: SNHLY, FYNNEI. Whole-study findings and limits: Both blood CD4+ and CD8+ T cells showed clonal growth by week 6 at 0.1 to 3.0 mg/kg.

This sample comprised CD4+ or CD8+ T cells sorted from blood, obtained in a trial of the OX40 agonist ivuxolimab. The chain couples TRBV2 to TRBJ1-5, with D hard to call. The TCR sequence derives from an adult with an advanced solid tumor such as melanoma, head and neck, liver or kidney cancer. As DNA, the CDR3 is TGTGCCAGCAGTAGGGAAGGATTCAATCAGCCCCAGCATTTT. Protein: CASSREGFNQPQHF.